The clone carrying this T cell receptor (beta chain) was detected only a few times. The source of the sample is a study of CD8+ T cells in alopecia areata. CDR3 length: 16 amino acids. Trimming removed 5 bases at V and 7 bases at J, with 21 bases between. Germline CDR1 reads LNHNV; CDR2 reads YYDKDF (reference sequence). As for treatment: oral pan-JAK inhibitor, 5-10 mg twice daily. Sequencing templates came from extracted RNA that was reverse transcribed into cDNA. Only in-frame clones appear in the TCRdb table, and some are missing; sequencing was by immunoSEQ multiplex PCR. The sample includes about 100,000 clones, roughly 56% of them seen just once.

The sample consisted of CD8+ T cells sorted from blood, taken at approximately week 56, from a patient treated with tofacitinib. This receptor was obtained from a human donor with alopecia areata. The chain has TRBV15 and TRBJ2-1; D is possibly TRBD1 or TRBD2 (6 bases each). The CDR3 reads CATSGRLRGAGNEQFF. The CDR3 coding sequence is TGTGCCACCAGCGGCCGGCTGAGGGGGGCTGGGAATGAGCAGTTCTTC.